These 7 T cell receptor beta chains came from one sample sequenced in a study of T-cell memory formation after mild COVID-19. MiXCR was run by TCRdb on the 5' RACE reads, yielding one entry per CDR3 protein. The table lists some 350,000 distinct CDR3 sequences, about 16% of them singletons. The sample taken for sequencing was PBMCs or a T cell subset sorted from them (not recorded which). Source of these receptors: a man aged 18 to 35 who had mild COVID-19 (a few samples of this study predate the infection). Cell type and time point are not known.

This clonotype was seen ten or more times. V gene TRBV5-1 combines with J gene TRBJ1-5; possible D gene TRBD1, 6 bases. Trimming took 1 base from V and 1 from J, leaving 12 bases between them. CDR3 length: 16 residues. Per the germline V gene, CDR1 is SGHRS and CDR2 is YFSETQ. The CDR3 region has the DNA TGCGCCAGCAGCTTGCGGGGGCCCGCGAGCAATCAGCCCCAGCATTTT. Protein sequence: CASSLRGPASNQPQHF.

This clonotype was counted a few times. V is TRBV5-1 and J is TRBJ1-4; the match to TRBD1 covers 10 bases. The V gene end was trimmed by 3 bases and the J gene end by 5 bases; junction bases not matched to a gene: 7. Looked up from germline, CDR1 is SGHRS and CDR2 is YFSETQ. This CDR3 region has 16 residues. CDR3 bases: TGCGCCAGCAGCTCCGACCCGGGACAGGGGAATGAAAAACTGTTTTTT. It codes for CASSSDPGQGNEKLFF.

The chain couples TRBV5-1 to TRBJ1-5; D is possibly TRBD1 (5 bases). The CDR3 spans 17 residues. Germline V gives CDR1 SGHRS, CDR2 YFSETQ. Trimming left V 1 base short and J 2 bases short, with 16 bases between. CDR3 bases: TGCGCCAGCAGCTTGATTCAGGGCGGGTGGGGCAATCAGCCCCAGCATTTT. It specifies CASSLIQGGWGNQPQHF.

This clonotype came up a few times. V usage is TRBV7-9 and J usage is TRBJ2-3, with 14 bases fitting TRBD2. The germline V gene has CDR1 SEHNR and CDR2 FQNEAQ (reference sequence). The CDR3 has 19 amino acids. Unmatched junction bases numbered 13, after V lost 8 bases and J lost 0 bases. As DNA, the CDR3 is TGTGCCAGCCACCCTAGGACTAGCGGGGGGATAACTAGCACAGATACGCAGTATTTT. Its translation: CASHPRTSGGITSTDTQYF.

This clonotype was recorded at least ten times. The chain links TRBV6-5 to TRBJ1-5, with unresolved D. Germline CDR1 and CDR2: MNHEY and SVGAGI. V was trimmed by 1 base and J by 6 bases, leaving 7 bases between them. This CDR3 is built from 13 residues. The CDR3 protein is CASSYYEGQPQHF. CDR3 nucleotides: TGTGCCAGCAGTTACTATGAGGGTCAGCCCCAGCATTTT.

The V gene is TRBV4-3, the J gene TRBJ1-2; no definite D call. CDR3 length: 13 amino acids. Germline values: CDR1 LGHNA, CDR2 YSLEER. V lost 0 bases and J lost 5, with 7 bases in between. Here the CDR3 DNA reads TGCGCCAGCAGCCAAGAGAAAGGGTATGGCTACACCTTC. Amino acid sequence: CASSQEKGYGYTF.

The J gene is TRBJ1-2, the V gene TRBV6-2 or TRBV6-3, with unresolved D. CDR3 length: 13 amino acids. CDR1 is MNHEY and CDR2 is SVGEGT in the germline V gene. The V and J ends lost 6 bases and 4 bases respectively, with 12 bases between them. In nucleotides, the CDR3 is TGTGCCAGCAGGACGGACGGTACCTATGGCTACACCTTC. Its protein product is CASRTDGTYGYTF.